This T cell receptor beta chain was identified during a study of shared clonotypes between healthy human individuals. As to this clone: What it recognizes is unknown.

The CD8 memory fraction combined CD45RO+ cells with TemRA cells (CCR7-negative CD45RA+). TCRdb keeps only in-frame clones here, not all; method: immunoSEQ multiplex PCR. In the table there are roughly 100,000 clones, about 66% of which are singletons. Points from the study as a whole: Apart from blood, nothing was sampled; tissue repertoires likely differ. Roughly 4.6% of naive CD4 clonotypes were common to a handful of donors.

This TCR was sampled from a woman under 40 in good health. The sample comprised memory CD8+ T cells sorted from blood. Documented subset: CD45RO+ cells pooled with CCR7-negative TemRA cells.

The CDR3 DNA reads as TGTGCCAGCAGCCAGAACACCGGGGAGCTGTTTTTT. This codes for CASSQNTGELFF. The rearrangement links TRBV5-6 to TRBJ2-2; the D is unclear. CDR3 length: 12 residues. CDR1 and CDR2 (germline): SGHDT, YYEEEE. Between the trimmed V and J ends, which lost 4 bases and 1 base, there was a span of 2 bases.